This T cell receptor (beta chain) comes out of a study of blood T cells in healthy people across ages. With a J-beta primer mix and a sample-barcoded 5' primer, a second PCR ran 7 to 11 cycles. Using its own MiXCR run on the 5' RACE reads, TCRdb lists one record per CDR3 protein. The sample comprises some 550,000 distinct CDR3 sequences, roughly 48% of which are singletons, and about 22% rests with the top ten. The germline gives CDR1 PRHDT, CDR2 FYEKMQ (reference sequence). V was trimmed by 1 base and J by 3 bases, leaving 13 bases between them. The CDR3 runs 16 residues. The origin of this receptor is an elderly man in good health. Material: blood. The chain joins TRBV13 to TRBJ2-1; D perhaps matches TRBD1 (6 bases). This CDR3 reads CASSLDGTTLYNEQFF. The CDR3 DNA reads as TGTGCCAGCAGCTTAGATGGGACAACCCTCTACAATGAGCAGTTCTTC.